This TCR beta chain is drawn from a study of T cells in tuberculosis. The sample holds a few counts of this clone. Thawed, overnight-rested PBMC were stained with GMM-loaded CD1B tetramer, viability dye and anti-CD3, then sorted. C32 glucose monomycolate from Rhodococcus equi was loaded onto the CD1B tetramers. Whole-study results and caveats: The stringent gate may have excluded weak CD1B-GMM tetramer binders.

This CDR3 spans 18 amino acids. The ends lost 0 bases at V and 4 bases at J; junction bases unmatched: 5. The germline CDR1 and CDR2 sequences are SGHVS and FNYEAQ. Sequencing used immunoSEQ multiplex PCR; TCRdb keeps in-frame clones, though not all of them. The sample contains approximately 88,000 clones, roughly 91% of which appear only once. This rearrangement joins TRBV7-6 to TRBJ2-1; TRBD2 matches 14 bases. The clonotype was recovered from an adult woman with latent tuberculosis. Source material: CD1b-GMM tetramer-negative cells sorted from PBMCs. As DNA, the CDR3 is TGTGCCAGCAGCTTAGCGAGACTAGCGGGGGGGCCTTACAATGAGCAGTTCTTC. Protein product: CASSLARLAGGPYNEQFF.